Given below is one TCR beta chain in context. Original handling: Amplifying reference gene primers gave estimates of nucleated cell counts. Generated by immunoSEQ multiplex PCR, the TCRdb table keeps only in-frame clones and is missing some. V, J and clone size were drawn from that table, and D and trimming were deduced from the DNA. The sample shows 30,000 to 40,000 clones, around 90% of them seen only once. These data come from a study of blood T cell repertoires in COVID-19. Study background: Samples representing acute and convalescent COVID-19 were sourced from the United States, Italy and Spain. The cDNA or gDNA used as material had been derived from T cells, B-cell-depleted T cells, or PBMCs.

Sequenced input: peripheral blood. This TCR derives from a human donor in a cohort sampled during active COVID-19.

CDR3 nucleotides: TGTGCCAGCTCAATGGACAGGGCTGGATCACCCCTCCACTTT. Protein sequence: CASSMDRAGSPLHF. The chain joins TRBV18 to TRBJ1-6; 8 bases match TRBD1. V gave up 5 bases and J gave up 10 bases; unmatched junction bases: 7. CDR3 length: 14 residues. Germline V gene sequence: CDR1 KGHSH, CDR2 LQKENI. The full variable domain, in which reference TRBV18 and TRBJ1-6 provide the parts outside the CDR3, is NAGVMQNPRHLVRRRGQEARLRCSPMKGHSHVYWYRQLPEEGLKFMVYLQKENIIDESGMPKERFSAEFPKEGPSILRIQQVVRGDSAAYFCASSMDRAGSPLHFGNGTRLTVT.